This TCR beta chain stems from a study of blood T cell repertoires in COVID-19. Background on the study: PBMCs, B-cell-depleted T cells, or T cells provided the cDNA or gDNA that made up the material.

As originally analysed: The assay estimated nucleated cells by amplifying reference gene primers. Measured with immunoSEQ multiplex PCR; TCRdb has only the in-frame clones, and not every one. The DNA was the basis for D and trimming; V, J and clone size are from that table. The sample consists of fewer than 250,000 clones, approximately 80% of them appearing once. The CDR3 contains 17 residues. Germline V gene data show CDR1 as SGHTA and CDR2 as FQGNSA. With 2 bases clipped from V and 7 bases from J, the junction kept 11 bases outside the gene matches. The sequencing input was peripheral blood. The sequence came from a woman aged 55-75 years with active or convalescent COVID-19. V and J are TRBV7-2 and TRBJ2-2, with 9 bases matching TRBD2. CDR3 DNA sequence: TGTGCCAGCAGCTTAAGTTGGCGGGAGGGGTCATTCGGGGAGCTGTTTTTT. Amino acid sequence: CASSLSWREGSFGELFF. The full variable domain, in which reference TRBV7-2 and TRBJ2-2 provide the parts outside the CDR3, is GAGVSQSPSNKVTEKGKDVELRCDPISGHTALYWYRQSLGQGLEFLIYFQGNSAPDKSGLPSDRFSAERTGGSVSTLTIQRTQQEDSAVYLCASSLSWREGSFGELFFGEGSRLTVL.